This T cell receptor (beta chain) was retrieved from a study of early T cells in non-severe SARS-CoV-2 infection. At the level of the study: Bulk RNA taken from unsorted whole blood was sequenced, leaving chains unpaired. General study findings and limits: Matching against VDJdb likely underestimated virus-specific expansions, favoring anti-spike CD8.

The V gene lost 4 bases and the J gene lost 4 bases, with 14 bases spanning the gap. Per the germline V gene, CDR1 is MNHEY and CDR2 is SVGAGI. This CDR3 comprises 16 residues. Individual cDNA molecules carried attached unique molecular identifiers. TCRdb recomputed calls from the 5' RACE reads with MiXCR, one row per CDR3 protein. The table lists roughly 41,000 distinct CDR3 sequences, 5% to 6.5% of them singletons. This clonotype was seen at least ten times. The antigen remains unidentified. This clonotype originated in an adult who was a healthcare worker with PCR-confirmed SARS-CoV-2 infection or an uninfected control (not recorded which). The sample was whole blood. The V gene is TRBV6-5, the J gene TRBJ2-6; D possibly corresponds to TRBD1 (5 bases). This chain's CDR3 is CASSLGQPAGANVLTF. The CDR3 DNA sequence: TGTGCCAGCAGTTTGGGGCAGCCGGCGGGGGCCAACGTCCTGACTTTC.